The subject of this entry is one TCR beta chain. This CDR3 has 19 amino acids. With 4 bases clipped from V and 3 bases from J, the junction kept 13 bases outside the gene matches. Germline-derived CDR1 and CDR2 are KGHSH and LQKENI. The data were taken from a study of blood T cell repertoires in COVID-19. Background on the study: Collection of acute and convalescent COVID-19 samples took place in the United States, Italy and Spain. From T cells, B-cell-depleted T cells, or PBMCs came the material, which was cDNA or gDNA.

This table comes from immunoSEQ multiplex PCR, and its TCRdb copy is limited to in-frame clones, with some not included. Of roughly 300,000 clones detected, 85% appear once; the ten largest clones hold 7.2%. Sequencing used peripheral blood. The source of this sequence is a human donor in a cohort sampled during active COVID-19. This chain joins TRBV18 and TRBJ2-6, with 9 nucleotides matching TRBD1. CDR3 amino acids: CASSLLSGTGSFGANVLTF. CDR3 DNA: TGTGCCAGCTCACTCCTTTCCGGGACAGGGAGTTTTGGGGCCAACGTCCTGACTTTC. The whole variable domain, remainder taken from reference TRBV18 and TRBJ2-6, is NAGVMQNPRHLVRRRGQEARLRCSPMKGHSHVYWYRQLPEEGLKFMVYLQKENIIDESGMPKERFSAEFPKEGPSILRIQQVVRGDSAAYFCASSLLSGTGSFGANVLTFGAGSRLTVL.